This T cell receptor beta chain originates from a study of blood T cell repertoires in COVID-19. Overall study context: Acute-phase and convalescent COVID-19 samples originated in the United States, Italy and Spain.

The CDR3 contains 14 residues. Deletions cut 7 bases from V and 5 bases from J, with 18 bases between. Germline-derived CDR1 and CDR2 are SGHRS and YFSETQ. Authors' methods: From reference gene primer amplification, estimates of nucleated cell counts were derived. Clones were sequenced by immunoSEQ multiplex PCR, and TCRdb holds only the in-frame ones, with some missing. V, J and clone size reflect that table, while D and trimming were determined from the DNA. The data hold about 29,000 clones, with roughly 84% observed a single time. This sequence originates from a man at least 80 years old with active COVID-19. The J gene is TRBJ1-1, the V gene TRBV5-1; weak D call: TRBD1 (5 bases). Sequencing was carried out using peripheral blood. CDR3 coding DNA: TGCGCCAGCGCTAGTGGGGGGACGCGGACTGAAGCTTTCTTT. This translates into CASASGGTRTEAFF. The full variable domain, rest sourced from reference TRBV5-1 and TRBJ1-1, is KAGVTQTPRYLIKTRGQQVTLSCSPISGHRSVSWYQQTPGQGLQFLFEYFSETQRNKGNFPGRFSGRQFSNSRSEMNVSTLELGDSALYLCASASGGTRTEAFFGQGTRLTVV.